The sequence of this T cell receptor (beta chain) was determined in a study of blood T cell repertoires in COVID-19. Study as a whole: The United States, Italy and Spain provided the acute and convalescent COVID-19 samples. In each case, the material was cDNA or gDNA derived from T cells, B-cell-depleted T cells, or PBMCs.

The germline V gene encodes CDR1 MNHEY and CDR2 SVGAGI. The CDR3 extends over 14 amino acids. Trimming cost V 3 bases and J 7 bases, with 15 bases left between them. Clones were read by immunoSEQ multiplex PCR, and TCRdb kept only the in-frame ones, dropping some. The table has approximately 130,000 clones, more than 80% seen once. This clone was counted once. This chain links TRBV6-5 with TRBJ1-1, with D possibly being TRBD1 (5 bases). This receptor was taken from a human donor in a cohort sampled during active COVID-19. Sequencing was carried out using peripheral blood. CDR3 bases: TGTGCCAGCAGTTATGGGGGAGGGCTGGGTGAAGCTTTCTTT. It is translated as CASSYGGGLGEAFF.